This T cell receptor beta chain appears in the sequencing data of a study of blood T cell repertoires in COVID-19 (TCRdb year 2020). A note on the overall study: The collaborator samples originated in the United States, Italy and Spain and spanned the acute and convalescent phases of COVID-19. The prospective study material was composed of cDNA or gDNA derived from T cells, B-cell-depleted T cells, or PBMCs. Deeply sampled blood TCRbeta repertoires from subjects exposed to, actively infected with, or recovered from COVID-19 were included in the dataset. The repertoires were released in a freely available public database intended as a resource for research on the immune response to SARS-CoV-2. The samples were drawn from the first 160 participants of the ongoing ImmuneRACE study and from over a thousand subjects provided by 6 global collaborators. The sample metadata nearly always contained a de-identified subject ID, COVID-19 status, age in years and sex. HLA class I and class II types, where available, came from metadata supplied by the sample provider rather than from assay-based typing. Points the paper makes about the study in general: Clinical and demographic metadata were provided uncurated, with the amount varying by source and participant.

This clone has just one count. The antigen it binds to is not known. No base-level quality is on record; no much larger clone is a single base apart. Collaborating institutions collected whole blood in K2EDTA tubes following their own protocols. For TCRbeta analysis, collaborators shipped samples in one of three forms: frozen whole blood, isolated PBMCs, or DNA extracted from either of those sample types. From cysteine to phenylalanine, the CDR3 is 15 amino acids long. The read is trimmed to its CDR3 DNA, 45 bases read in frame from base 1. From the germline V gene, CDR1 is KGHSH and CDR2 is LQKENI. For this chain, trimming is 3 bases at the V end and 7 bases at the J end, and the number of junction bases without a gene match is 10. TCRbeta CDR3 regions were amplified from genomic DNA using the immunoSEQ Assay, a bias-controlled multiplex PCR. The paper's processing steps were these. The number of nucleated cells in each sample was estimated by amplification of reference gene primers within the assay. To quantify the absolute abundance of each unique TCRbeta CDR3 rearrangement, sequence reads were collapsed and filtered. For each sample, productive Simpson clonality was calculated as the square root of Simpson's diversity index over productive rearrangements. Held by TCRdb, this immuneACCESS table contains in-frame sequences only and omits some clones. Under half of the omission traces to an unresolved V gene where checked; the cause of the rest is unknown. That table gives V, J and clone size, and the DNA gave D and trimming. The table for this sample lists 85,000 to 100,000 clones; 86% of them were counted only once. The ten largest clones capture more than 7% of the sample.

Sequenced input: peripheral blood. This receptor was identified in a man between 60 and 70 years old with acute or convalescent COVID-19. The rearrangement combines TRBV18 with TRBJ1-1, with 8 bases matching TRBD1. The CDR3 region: CASSPGQGGLGEAFF. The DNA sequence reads TGTGCCAGCTCACCCGGACAGGGAGGTCTCGGTGAAGCTTTCTTT.